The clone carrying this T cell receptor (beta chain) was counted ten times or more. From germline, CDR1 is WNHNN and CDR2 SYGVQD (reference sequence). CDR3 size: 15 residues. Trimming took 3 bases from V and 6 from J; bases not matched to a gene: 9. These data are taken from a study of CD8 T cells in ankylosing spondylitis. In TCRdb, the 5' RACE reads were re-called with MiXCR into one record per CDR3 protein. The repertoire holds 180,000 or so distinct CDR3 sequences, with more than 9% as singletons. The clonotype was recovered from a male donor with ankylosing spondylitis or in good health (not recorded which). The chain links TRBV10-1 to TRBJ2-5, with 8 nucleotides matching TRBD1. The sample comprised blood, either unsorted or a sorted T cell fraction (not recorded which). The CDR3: CASSETTGGSKTQYF. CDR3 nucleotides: TGCGCCAGCAGTGAAACTACAGGGGGTAGCAAGACCCAGTACTTC.